The clone carrying this T cell receptor (beta chain) showed up just a few times. Its antigen remains unknown. Its ends do not fully match the called genes, so a read error is possible. This sample was included in a study of T cells after yellow fever vaccination. Study observations and caveats: Post-booster repertoires again held most primary-vaccination clones (roughly 96% CD4, just under 90% CD8). Peaking on day 5 versus 15, the secondary response was faster but weaker. Clonotypes shared by both compartments, CD4 and CD8, made up a small share.

CDR1 is SEHNR, CDR2 FQNEAQ, per germline (reference sequence). The CDR3 loop spans 15 amino acids. In making TCR cDNA, 5'RACE template switching added a universal primer site and UMIs to it. TCRdb analysed the 5' RACE reads with MiXCR anew, one entry per CDR3 protein. The table shows 350,000 to 450,000 distinct CDR3 sequences, with around 20% occurring only once. The J gene is TRBJ1-5, the V gene TRBV7-9, with D perhaps TRBD1 (5 bases). The sequence was collected from a man aged 18-30 years who received the YFV17D yellow fever vaccine. Sequenced material: PBMCs, taken before the yellow fever booster vaccination. The CDR3 DNA follows: TGTGCCAGCAGCCTAGCGGGGCTTAGCAATCAGCCCCAGCATTTT. This codes for CASSLAGLSNQPQHF. The whole variable domain, remainder taken from reference TRBV7-9 and TRBJ1-5, is DTGVSQNPRHKITKRGQNVTFRCDPISEHNRLYWYRQTLGQGPEFLTYFQNEAQLEKSRLLSDRFSAERPKGSFSTLEIQRTEQGDSAMYLCASSLAGLSNQPQHFGDGTRLSIL.